This T cell receptor beta chain was observed in a study of cytomegalovirus exposure and HLA in healthy donors. The PCR contained 60 Vbeta and 13 Jbeta primers. Profiling relied on immunoSEQ multiplex PCR, and the TCRdb table lists in-frame clones only, not all of them. This repertoire shows about 120,000 clones, 81% found once; its top ten account for about 2%. CDR1 is ENHRY, CDR2 SYGVKD, per germline. This CDR3 comprises 14 residues. J gave up 6 bases and V 6 bases, and 5 bases lay outside the gene matches. This chain joins TRBV10-3 and TRBJ2-7, with TRBD2 matching 13 bases. The specimen sequenced was PBMCs. This clonotype was sampled from a woman aged 40 to 55 in good health and CMV-seronegative. The CDR3 DNA sequence: TGTGCCATCAGACCCGGGACTAGCGGGACCGAGCAGTACTTC. As protein: CAIRPGTSGTEQYF.